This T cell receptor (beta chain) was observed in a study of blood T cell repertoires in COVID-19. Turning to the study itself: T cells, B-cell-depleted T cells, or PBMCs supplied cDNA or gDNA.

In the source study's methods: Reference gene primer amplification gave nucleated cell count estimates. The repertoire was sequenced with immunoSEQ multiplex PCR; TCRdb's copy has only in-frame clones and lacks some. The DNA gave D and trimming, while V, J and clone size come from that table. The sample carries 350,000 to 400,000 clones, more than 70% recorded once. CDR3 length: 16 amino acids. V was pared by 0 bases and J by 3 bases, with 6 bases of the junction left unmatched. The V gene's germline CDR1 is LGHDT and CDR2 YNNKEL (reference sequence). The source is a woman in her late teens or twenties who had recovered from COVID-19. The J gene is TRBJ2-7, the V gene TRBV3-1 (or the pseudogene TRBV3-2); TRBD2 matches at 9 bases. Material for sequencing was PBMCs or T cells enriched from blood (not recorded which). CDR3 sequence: CASSQDKASGVYEQYF. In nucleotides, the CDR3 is TGTGCCAGCAGCCAAGATAAGGCTAGCGGGGTCTACGAGCAGTACTTC.